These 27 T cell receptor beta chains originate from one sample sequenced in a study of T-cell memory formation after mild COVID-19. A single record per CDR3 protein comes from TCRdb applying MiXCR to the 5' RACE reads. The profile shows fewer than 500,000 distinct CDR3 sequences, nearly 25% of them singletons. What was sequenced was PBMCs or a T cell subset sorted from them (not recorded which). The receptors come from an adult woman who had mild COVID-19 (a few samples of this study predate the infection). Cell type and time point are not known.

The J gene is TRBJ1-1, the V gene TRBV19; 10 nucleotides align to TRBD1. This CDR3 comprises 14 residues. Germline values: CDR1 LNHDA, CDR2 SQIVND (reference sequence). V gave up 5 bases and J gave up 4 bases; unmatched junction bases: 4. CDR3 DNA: TGTGCCAGTAGTGGACAGGGGGTAGGCACTGAAGCTTTCTTT. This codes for CASSGQGVGTEAFF. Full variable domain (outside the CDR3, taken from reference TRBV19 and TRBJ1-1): DGGITQSPKYLFRKEGQNVTLSCEQNLNHDAMYWYRQDPGQGLRLIYYSQIVNDFQKGDIAEGYSVSREKKESFPLTVTSAQKNPTAFYLCASSGQGVGTEAFFGQGTRLTVV.

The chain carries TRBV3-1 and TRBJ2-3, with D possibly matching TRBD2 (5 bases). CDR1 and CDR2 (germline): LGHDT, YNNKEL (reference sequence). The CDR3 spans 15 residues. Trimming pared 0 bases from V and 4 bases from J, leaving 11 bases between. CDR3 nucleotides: TGTGCCAGCAGCCAAGATCGTAGCGTACCAGATACGCAGTATTTT. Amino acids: CASSQDRSVPDTQYF.

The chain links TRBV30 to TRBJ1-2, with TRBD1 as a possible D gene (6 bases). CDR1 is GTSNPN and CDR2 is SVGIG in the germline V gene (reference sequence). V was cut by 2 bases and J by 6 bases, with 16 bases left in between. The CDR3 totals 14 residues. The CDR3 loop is CAWSSGVIWDGYTF. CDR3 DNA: TGTGCCTGGAGTTCAGGGGTGATATGGGATGGCTACACCTTC.

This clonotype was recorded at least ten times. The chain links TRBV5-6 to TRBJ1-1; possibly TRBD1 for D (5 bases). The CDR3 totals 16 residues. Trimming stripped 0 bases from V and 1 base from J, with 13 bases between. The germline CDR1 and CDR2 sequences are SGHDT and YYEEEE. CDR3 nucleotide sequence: TGTGCCAGCAGCTTGGCCCCCACAGGAGCGAACACTGAAGCTTTCTTT. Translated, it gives CASSLAPTGANTEAFF.

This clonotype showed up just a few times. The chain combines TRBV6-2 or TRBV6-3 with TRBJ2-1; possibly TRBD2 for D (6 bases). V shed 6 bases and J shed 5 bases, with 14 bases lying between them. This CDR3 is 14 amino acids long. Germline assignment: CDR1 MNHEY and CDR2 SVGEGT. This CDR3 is CASSVAAFNNEQFF. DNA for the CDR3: TGTGCCAGCAGCGTAGCGGCATTCAACAATGAGCAGTTCTTC.

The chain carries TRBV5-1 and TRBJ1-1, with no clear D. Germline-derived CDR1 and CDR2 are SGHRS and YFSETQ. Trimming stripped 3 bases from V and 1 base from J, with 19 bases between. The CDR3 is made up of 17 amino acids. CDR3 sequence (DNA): TGCGCCAGCAGCTCGCCGACAAAGGACGTCTCGAACACTGAAGCTTTCTTT. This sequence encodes CASSSPTKDVSNTEAFF. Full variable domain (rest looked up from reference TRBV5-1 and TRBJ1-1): KAGVTQTPRYLIKTRGQQVTLSCSPISGHRSVSWYQQTPGQGLQFLFEYFSETQRNKGNFPGRFSGRQFSNSRSEMNVSTLELGDSALYLCASSSPTKDVSNTEAFFGQGTRLTVV.

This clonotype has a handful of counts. The CDR3 sequence: CASSLVLGGSYEQYF. CDR3 DNA sequence: TGCGCCAGCAGCTTGGTACTAGGGGGGTCCTACGAGCAGTACTTC. The V and J genes are TRBV5-1 and TRBJ2-7; D possibly uses TRBD1 or TRBD2 (6 bases each). The V end was cut by 0 bases, the J end by 1 base, with 11 bases between. Germline CDR1 SGHRS, CDR2 YFSETQ. The CDR3 covers 15 residues.

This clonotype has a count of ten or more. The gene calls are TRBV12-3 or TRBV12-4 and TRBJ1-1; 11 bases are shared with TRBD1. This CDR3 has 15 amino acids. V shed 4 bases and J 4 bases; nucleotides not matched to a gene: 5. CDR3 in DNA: TGTGCCAGCAGTTACACCGGGACAGGGGGCACTGAAGCTTTCTTT. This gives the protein CASSYTGTGGTEAFF.

The CDR3: CATSLVNEQFF. CDR3 coding DNA: TGTGCCACCAGTTTAGTGAATGAGCAGTTCTTC. This chain connects TRBV24-1 to TRBJ2-1; D gene unclear. Trimming took 6 bases from V and 7 from J, leaving 6 bases between them. The CDR3 is 11 residues long. Germline V gene sequence: CDR1 KGHDR, CDR2 SFDVKD.

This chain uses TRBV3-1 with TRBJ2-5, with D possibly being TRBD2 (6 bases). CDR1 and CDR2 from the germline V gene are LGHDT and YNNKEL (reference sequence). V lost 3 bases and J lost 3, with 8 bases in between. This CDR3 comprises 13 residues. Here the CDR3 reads CASSQEREETQYF. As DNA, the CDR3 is TGTGCCAGCAGCCAGGAGCGGGAAGAGACCCAGTACTTC.

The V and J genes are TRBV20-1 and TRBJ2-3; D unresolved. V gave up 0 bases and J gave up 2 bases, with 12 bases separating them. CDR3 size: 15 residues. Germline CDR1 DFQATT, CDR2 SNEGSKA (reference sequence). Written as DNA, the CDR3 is TGCAGTGCTAGAGATCGGACCCGACCCACAGATACGCAGTATTTT. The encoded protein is CSARDRTRPTDTQYF.

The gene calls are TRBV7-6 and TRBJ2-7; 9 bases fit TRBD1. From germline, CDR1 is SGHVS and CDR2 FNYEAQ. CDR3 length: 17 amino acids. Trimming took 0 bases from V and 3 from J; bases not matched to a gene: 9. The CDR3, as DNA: TGTGCCAGCAGCTTAGCTTCGACCGGGACAGGGATCTACGAGCAGTACTTC. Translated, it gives CASSLASTGTGIYEQYF.

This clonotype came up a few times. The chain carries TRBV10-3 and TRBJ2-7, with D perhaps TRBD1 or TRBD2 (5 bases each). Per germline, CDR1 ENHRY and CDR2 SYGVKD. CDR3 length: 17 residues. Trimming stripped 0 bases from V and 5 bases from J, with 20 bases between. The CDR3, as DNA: TGTGCCATCAGTGAGTCGACCGTAGCAGGGTCGGAGGACGAGCAGTACTTC. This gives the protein CAISESTVAGSEDEQYF.

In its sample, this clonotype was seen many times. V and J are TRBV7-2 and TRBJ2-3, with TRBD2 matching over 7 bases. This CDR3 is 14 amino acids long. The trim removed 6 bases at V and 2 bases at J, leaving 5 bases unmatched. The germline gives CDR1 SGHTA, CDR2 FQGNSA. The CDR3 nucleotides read TGTGCCAGCAGTCCTGGACTAGTCACAGATACGCAGTATTTT. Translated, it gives CASSPGLVTDTQYF. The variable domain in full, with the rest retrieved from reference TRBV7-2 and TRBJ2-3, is GAGVSQSPSNKVTEKGKDVELRCDPISGHTALYWYRQSLGQGLEFLIYFQGNSAPDKSGLPSDRFSAERTGGSVSTLTIQRTQQEDSAVYLCASSPGLVTDTQYFGPGTRLTVL.

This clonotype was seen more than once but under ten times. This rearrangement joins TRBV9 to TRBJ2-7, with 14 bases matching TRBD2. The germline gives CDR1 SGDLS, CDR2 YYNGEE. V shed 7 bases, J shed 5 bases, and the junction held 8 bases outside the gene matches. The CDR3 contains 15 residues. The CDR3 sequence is CASAGTSGSSHEQYF. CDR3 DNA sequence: TGTGCCAGCGCCGGGACTAGCGGGAGTAGCCACGAGCAGTACTTC.

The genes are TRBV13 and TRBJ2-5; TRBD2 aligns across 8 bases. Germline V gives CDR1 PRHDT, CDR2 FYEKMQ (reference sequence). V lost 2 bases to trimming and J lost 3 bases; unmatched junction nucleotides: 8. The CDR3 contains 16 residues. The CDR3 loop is CASSLRGTSREETQYF. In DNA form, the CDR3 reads TGTGCCAGCAGCTTACGAGGGACTAGTCGGGAAGAGACCCAGTACTTC.

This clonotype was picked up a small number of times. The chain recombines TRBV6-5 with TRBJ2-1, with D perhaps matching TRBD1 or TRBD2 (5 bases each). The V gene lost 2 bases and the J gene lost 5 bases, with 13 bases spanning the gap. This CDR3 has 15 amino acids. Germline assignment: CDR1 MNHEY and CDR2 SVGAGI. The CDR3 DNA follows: TGTGCCAGCAGTTACCGGTGGGACCCCGACAATGAGCAGTTCTTC. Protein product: CASSYRWDPDNEQFF.

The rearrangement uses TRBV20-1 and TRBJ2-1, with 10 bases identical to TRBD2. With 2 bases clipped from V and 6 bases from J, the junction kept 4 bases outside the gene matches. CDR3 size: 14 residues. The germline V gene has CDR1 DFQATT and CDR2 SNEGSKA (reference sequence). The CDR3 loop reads CSARIWTSGNEQFF. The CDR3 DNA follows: TGCAGTGCTAGAATTTGGACTAGCGGCAATGAGCAGTTCTTC.

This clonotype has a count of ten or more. CDR3 bases: TGCGCCAGCAGCTTGGACTTCGGAAATACCTACGAGCAGTACTTC. Translating gives CASSLDFGNTYEQYF. This chain connects TRBV5-1 to TRBJ2-7; D unresolved. CDR1 is SGHRS and CDR2 is YFSETQ in the germline V gene. The ends were cut back, 0 bases at V and 2 bases at J, with 12 bases in the middle. The CDR3 has 15 residues. Using reference TRBV5-1 and TRBJ2-7 for the parts outside the CDR3, the full variable domain is KAGVTQTPRYLIKTRGQQVTLSCSPISGHRSVSWYQQTPGQGLQFLFEYFSETQRNKGNFPGRFSGRQFSNSRSEMNVSTLELGDSALYLCASSLDFGNTYEQYFGPGTRLTVT.

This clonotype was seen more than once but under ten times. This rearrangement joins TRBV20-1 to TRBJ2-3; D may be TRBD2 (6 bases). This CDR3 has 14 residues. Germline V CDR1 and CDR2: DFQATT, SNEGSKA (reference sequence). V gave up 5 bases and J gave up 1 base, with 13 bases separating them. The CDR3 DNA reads TGCAGTGCTTATAGCGGAGACGGCACAGATACGCAGTATTTT. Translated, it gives CSAYSGDGTDTQYF.

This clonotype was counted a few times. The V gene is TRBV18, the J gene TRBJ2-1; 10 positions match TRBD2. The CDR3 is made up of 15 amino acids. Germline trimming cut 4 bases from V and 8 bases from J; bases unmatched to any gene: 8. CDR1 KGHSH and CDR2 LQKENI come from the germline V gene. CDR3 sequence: CASSQSGRASHEQFF. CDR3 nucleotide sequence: TGTGCCAGCTCACAAAGCGGGAGGGCCTCACATGAGCAGTTCTTC.

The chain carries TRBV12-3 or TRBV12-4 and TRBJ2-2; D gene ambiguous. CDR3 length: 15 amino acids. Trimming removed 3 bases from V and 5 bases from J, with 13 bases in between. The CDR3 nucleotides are TGTGCCAGCAGTTTGATGGCCAGTCTGACCGGGGAGCTGTTTTTT. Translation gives CASSLMASLTGELFF.

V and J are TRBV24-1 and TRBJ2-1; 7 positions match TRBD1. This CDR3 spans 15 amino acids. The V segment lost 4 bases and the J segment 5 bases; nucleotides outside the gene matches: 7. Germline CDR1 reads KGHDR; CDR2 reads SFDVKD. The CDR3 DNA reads TGTGCCACCAGTGACCGGACAGGACCAAACAATGAGCAGTTCTTC. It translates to CATSDRTGPNNEQFF.

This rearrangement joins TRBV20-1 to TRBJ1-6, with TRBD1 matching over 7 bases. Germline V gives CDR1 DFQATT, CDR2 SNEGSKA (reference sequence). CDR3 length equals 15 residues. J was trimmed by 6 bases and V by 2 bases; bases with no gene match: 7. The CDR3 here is CSARPSGGPNSPLHF. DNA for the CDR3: TGCAGTGCTAGACCCTCAGGGGGACCTAATTCACCCCTCCACTTT.

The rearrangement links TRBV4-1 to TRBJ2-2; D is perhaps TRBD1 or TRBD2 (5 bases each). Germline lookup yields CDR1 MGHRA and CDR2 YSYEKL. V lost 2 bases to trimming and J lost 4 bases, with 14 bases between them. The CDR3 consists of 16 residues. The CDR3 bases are TGCGCCAGCAGCCAATGGGCAGGGAGTAGCACCGGGGAGCTGTTTTTT. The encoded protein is CASSQWAGSSTGELFF.

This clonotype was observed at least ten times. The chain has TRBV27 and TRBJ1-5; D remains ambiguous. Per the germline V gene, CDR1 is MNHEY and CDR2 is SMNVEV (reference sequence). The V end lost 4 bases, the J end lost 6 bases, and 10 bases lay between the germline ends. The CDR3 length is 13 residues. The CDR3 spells CASSSSSTQPQHF. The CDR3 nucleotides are TGTGCCAGCAGTTCCAGCAGTACTCAGCCCCAGCATTTT.

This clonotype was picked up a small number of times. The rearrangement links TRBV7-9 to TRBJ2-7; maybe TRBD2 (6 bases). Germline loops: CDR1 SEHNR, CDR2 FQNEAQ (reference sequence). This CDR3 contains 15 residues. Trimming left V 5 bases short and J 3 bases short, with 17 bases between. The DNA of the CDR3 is TGTGCCAGCAGCCCCTTTTCGGGGCGGGACTACGAGCAGTACTTC. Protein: CASSPFSGRDYEQYF.